The clone carrying this T cell receptor (beta chain) was seen ten or more times. Its cognate antigen is unknown. This record belongs to a study of spatial heterogeneity in lung cancer. In the library, each TCR cDNA molecule bore its own unique molecular identifier. TCRdb re-analysed the 5' RACE reads in MiXCR, keeping a single row per CDR3 protein. The table has roughly 3,700 distinct CDR3 sequences, over 5% seen once. Time point specified: sample taken at primary tumor resection. TCRs were sequenced from unsorted whole RNA of tumor, nontumor lung or PBMC. This CDR3 comprises 15 residues. Germline CDR1 is MDHEN and CDR2 is SYDVKM. J lost 6 bases, V lost 5 bases, and 11 bases had no gene match. Study-level points and caveats: Tumor mutation count correlated with how many alpha and beta TCRs expanded intratumorally. Ubiquitous and regional expanded TCR counts correlated with ubiquitous and regional nonsynonymous mutations, respectively.

The material was lung tumor tissue, obtained at surgery. V gene TRBV28 combines with J gene TRBJ2-5; 8 bases are shared with TRBD2. This clonotype was obtained from a male donor with early-stage non-small cell lung cancer. The CDR3 DNA is TGTGCCAGCAGTCCCCCGGGGGGGGGCTCGCAGACCCAGTACTTC. It yields the protein CASSPPGGGSQTQYF.